This passage covers 32 T cell receptor beta chains from one sample sequenced in a study of shared clonotypes between healthy human individuals. Sequencing used immunoSEQ multiplex PCR; TCRdb keeps in-frame clones, though not all of them. The sample has 2 million to 3 million clones; under 95% are singletons. Input material: naive CD4+ T cells from PBMCs. The subset denotes: CD45RA+ positively selected. These receptors were taken from a man between 18 and 35 years old in good health. Some clones in this sample may be carry-over from other donors' samples.

This rearrangement joins TRBV18 to TRBJ1-3, with unresolved D. The length of the CDR3 is 17 residues. In germline, CDR1 is KGHSH, CDR2 LQKENI. Trimming pared 4 bases from V and 2 bases from J, leaving 18 bases between. This chain's CDR3 is CASSHLPGSDAGNTIYF. CDR3 sequence (DNA): TGTGCCAGCTCACATCTTCCGGGATCCGATGCTGGAAACACCATATATTTT. Full variable domain (missing parts from reference TRBV18 and TRBJ1-3): NAGVMQNPRHLVRRRGQEARLRCSPMKGHSHVYWYRQLPEEGLKFMVYLQKENIIDESGMPKERFSAEFPKEGPSILRIQQVVRGDSAAYFCASSHLPGSDAGNTIYFGEGSWLTVV.

The CDR3 coding sequence is TGTGCCAGTAAAACAAGTAGGGCCGAGGTGGCCAAAAACATTCAGTACTTC. Translation gives CASKTSRAEVAKNIQYF. The V and J genes are TRBV28 and TRBJ2-4; D gene ambiguous. CDR1 and CDR2 (germline): MDHEN, SYDVKM. The length of the CDR3 is 17 residues. V dropped 9 bases and J dropped 1 base, with 22 bases sitting between them. Complete variable domain (other parts from reference TRBV28 and TRBJ2-4): DVKVTQSSRYLVKRTGEKVFLECVQDMDHENMFWYRQDPGLGLRLIYFSYDVKMKEKGDIPEGYSVSREKKERFSLILESASTNQTSMYLCASKTSRAEVAKNIQYFGAGTRLSVL.

The chain joins TRBV9 to TRBJ2-5; 7 bases agree with TRBD2. CDR1 is SGDLS, CDR2 YYNGEE, per germline. The length of the CDR3 is 16 residues. Trimming removed 2 bases from V and 5 bases from J; junction bases left unmatched: 12. The CDR3, as DNA: TGTGCCAGCAGCGTCGGCGGGAGTGAGGCCCAGGAGACCCAGTACTTC. Amino acids: CASSVGGSEAQETQYF.

The chain couples TRBV11-2 to TRBJ2-3; the match to TRBD2 covers 9 bases. The CDR3 is 16 residues long. Trimming at V came to 5 bases and at J to 3 bases, leaving 9 bases not matched to a gene. The germline V gene encodes CDR1 SGHAT and CDR2 FQNNGV. The CDR3 loop is CASSPRFTSGTDTQYF. Written as DNA, the CDR3 is TGTGCCAGCAGCCCGAGATTTACTAGCGGGACAGATACGCAGTATTTT.

For this clone: Relative to the germline gene, one junction end is altered; a read error may explain this. The chain uses TRBV15 and TRBJ2-1, with 8 bases aligning to TRBD1. Germline V gene lookup returns CDR1 LNHNV and CDR2 YYDKDF (reference sequence). The CDR3 sequence is 12 residues long. CDR3: CATSMDRASGVF. CDR3 coding DNA: TGTGCCACCAGCATGGACAGGGCTTCGGGGGTCTTC.

Remarks on this clone: Other DNA sequences from this sample encode an identical CDR3 as well. V is TRBV18 and J is TRBJ2-7, with 11 bases that match TRBD2. CDR1 and CDR2 from the germline V gene are KGHSH and LQKENI. After removal of 4 bases from V and 2 bases from J, the junction contained 1 base not matched to a gene. This CDR3 is 14 amino acids long. The CDR3 spells CASSLTSGTYEQYF. The CDR3 DNA follows: TGTGCCAGCTCACTGACTAGCGGGACCTACGAGCAGTACTTC. The entire variable domain, with the rest obtained from reference TRBV18 and TRBJ2-7, is as follows: NAGVMQNPRHLVRRRGQEARLRCSPMKGHSHVYWYRQLPEEGLKFMVYLQKENIIDESGMPKERFSAEFPKEGPSILRIQQVVRGDSAAYFCASSLTSGTYEQYFGPGTRLTVT.

This clone was seen a handful of times. The identical CDR3 is also encoded by other nucleotide sequences in the sample. The gene calls are TRBV5-1 and TRBJ2-1; D remains ambiguous. Germline values: CDR1 SGHRS, CDR2 YFSETQ. The CDR3 consists of 13 residues. V lost 0 bases to trimming and J lost 5 bases, with 6 bases between them. In DNA form, the CDR3 reads TGCGCCAGCAGCTTGGTTCCTGACAATGAGCAGTTCTTC. Encoded protein: CASSLVPDNEQFF.

The chain employs TRBV2 and TRBJ2-2, with 7 bases matching TRBD2. This CDR3 is 14 amino acids long. Per germline, CDR1 SNHLY and CDR2 FYNNEI. After removal of 7 bases from V and 6 bases from J, the junction contained 8 bases not matched to a gene. The CDR3 loop is CASKRGEESGELFF. CDR3 DNA: TGTGCCAGCAAACGGGGGGAAGAGTCCGGGGAGCTGTTTTTT.

The chain links TRBV5-1 to TRBJ2-7, with D hard to call. The CDR3 is 16 amino acids. The V gene's germline CDR1 is SGHRS and CDR2 YFSETQ. V lost 0 bases and J 0 bases, leaving 13 bases between the germline ends. The CDR3 DNA reads TGCGCCAGCAGCTTGGCCGGGTCGATATACTCCTACGAGCAGTACTTC. Translating it yields CASSLAGSIYSYEQYF.

The rearrangement uses TRBV27 and TRBJ2-3; D gene ambiguous. This CDR3 is 15 amino acids long. Germline loops: CDR1 MNHEY, CDR2 SMNVEV (reference sequence). Trimming removed 7 bases from V and 0 bases from J, with 14 bases in between. CDR3 DNA sequence: TGTGCCAGCAACCCCACCCGCGGTAGCACAGATACGCAGTATTTT. Translated: CASNPTRGSTDTQYF.

This sequence joins TRBV28 and TRBJ2-5; TRBD1 aligns across 8 bases. CDR3 length: 16 amino acids. The V segment lost 5 bases and the J segment 4 bases; nucleotides outside the gene matches: 12. Germline assignment: CDR1 MDHEN and CDR2 SYDVKM. In nucleotides, the CDR3 is TGTGCCAGCAGTCCCTACCGACAGGGGATCGGAGAGACCCAGTACTTC. This gives the protein CASSPYRQGIGETQYF.

The chain links TRBV9 to TRBJ1-2; D is unclear. The V gene lost 0 bases and the J gene lost 0 bases, with 18 bases spanning the gap. The CDR3 spans 18 residues. Germline V gene sequence: CDR1 SGDLS, CDR2 YYNGEE. The CDR3 loop reads CASSVDAVGRVTNYGYTF. The DNA for the CDR3 is TGTGCCAGCAGCGTAGATGCGGTGGGGAGGGTAACTAACTATGGCTACACCTTC.

The chain employs TRBV6-4 and TRBJ2-3; D remains ambiguous. V gave up 4 bases and J gave up 4 bases, with 3 bases separating them. The V gene's germline CDR1 is MRHNA and CDR2 SNTAGT. The CDR3 totals 11 residues. The CDR3 DNA sequence: TGTGCCAGCAGTGCCGCAGATACGCAGTATTTT. It encodes CASSAADTQYF.

The chain recombines TRBV28 with TRBJ2-3; no reliable D call. Germline V gene data show CDR1 as MDHEN and CDR2 as SYDVKM. V was shortened by 5 bases and J by 9 bases, with 6 bases between the two germline ends. This CDR3 comprises 10 residues. CDR3 loop: CASSARTQYF. For the CDR3, the DNA is TGTGCCAGCAGTGCCAGGACGCAGTATTTT. Drawing the rest from reference TRBV28 and TRBJ2-3, the complete variable domain is DVKVTQSSRYLVKRTGEKVFLECVQDMDHENMFWYRQDPGLGLRLIYFSYDVKMKEKGDIPEGYSVSREKKERFSLILESASTNQTSMYLCASSARTQYFGPGTRLTVL.

The rearrangement links TRBV5-5 to TRBJ2-7; D gene ambiguous. CDR1 and CDR2 (germline): SGHKS, YYEKEE (reference sequence). The V end was cut by 0 bases, the J end by 0 bases, with 7 bases between. This CDR3 is built from 14 residues. This CDR3 is CASSLEAVSYEQYF. DNA for the CDR3: TGTGCCAGCAGCTTGGAGGCAGTCTCCTACGAGCAGTACTTC.

The chain employs TRBV5-1 and TRBJ2-1, with D perhaps matching TRBD2 (5 bases). The CDR3 is made up of 15 amino acids. Germline V gene lookup returns CDR1 SGHRS and CDR2 YFSETQ. Trimming took off 4 bases at V and 0 bases at J, with 11 bases between the two ends. CDR3 DNA sequence: TGCGCCAGCAGCCGAACTAGTAGCTCCTACAATGAGCAGTTCTTC. Protein sequence: CASSRTSSSYNEQFF.

This chain joins TRBV30 and TRBJ2-7, with 9 bases matching TRBD1. V lost 0 bases and J lost 0; bases outside the gene matches: 3. The length of the CDR3 is 15 residues. CDR1 and CDR2 from the germline V gene are GTSNPN and SVGIG (reference sequence). CDR3: CAWSVGTGLSYEQYF. Written as DNA, the CDR3 is TGTGCCTGGAGTGTCGGGACAGGGCTCTCCTACGAGCAGTACTTC.

This rearrangement joins TRBV6-1 to TRBJ2-1; D assignment may be TRBD1 or TRBD2 (5 bases each). There are 14 residues in the CDR3. V shed 6 bases and J shed 2 bases, with 11 bases lying between them. Germline loops: CDR1 MNHNS, CDR2 SASEGT. CDR3 coding DNA: TGTGCCAGCAGGACCCGGGACCCCTACAATGAGCAGTTCTTC. Its translation: CASRTRDPYNEQFF.

The chain combines TRBV5-1 with TRBJ2-7, with 8 bases identical to TRBD1. The CDR3 spans 15 residues. V was pared by 7 bases and J by 5 bases, with 14 bases of the junction left unmatched. Germline CDR1 is SGHRS and CDR2 is YFSETQ. CDR3 loop: CASGDPGQVPNEQYF. The DNA of the CDR3 is TGCGCCAGCGGTGACCCGGGACAGGTTCCTAACGAGCAGTACTTC.

This clone was seen a single time. This chain joins TRBV4-1 and TRBJ2-3; D may be TRBD2 (5 bases). Per the germline V gene, CDR1 is MGHRA and CDR2 is YSYEKL. CDR3 length equals 17 residues. Deletions cut 6 bases from V and 2 bases from J, with 21 bases between. CDR3 sequence: CASSGIGGYGPTDTQYF. In nucleotides, the CDR3 is TGCGCCAGCAGTGGTATTGGCGGGTACGGGCCCACAGATACGCAGTATTTT.

The chain joins TRBV28 to TRBJ1-5, with TRBD1 identical over 9 bases. Germline V gene lookup returns CDR1 MDHEN and CDR2 SYDVKM. CDR3 length equals 15 residues. The V gene end was trimmed by 7 bases and the J gene end by 2 bases; junction bases not matched to a gene: 6. The CDR3 reads CASTTGGAGNQPQHF. DNA for the CDR3: TGTGCCAGCACCACAGGGGGCGCGGGCAATCAGCCCCAGCATTTT. The complete variable domain, with remaining parts taken from reference TRBV28 and TRBJ1-5, reads DVKVTQSSRYLVKRTGEKVFLECVQDMDHENMFWYRQDPGLGLRLIYFSYDVKMKEKGDIPEGYSVSREKKERFSLILESASTNQTSMYLCASTTGGAGNQPQHFGDGTRLSIL.

The V and J genes are TRBV2 and TRBJ1-1, with D uncertain. The germline CDR1 and CDR2 sequences are SNHLY and FYNNEI. V lost 4 bases and J 5 bases, leaving 14 bases between the germline ends. CDR3 length equals 14 residues. The CDR3 protein is CASSGGLTRTEAFF. The CDR3 region has the DNA TGTGCCAGCAGTGGCGGACTGACGAGAACTGAAGCTTTCTTT.

A note on this clone: The sample carries other DNA sequences with the same CDR3. The rearrangement links TRBV18 to TRBJ2-2, with 8 bases aligning to TRBD1. With V trimmed by 4 bases and J by 5 bases, 6 bases remained unmatched. Germline V gene data show CDR1 as KGHSH and CDR2 as LQKENI. The CDR3 covers 15 residues. CDR3: CASSLGQGPTGELFF. In nucleotides, the CDR3 is TGTGCCAGCTCACTCGGACAGGGACCTACCGGGGAGCTGTTTTTT.

This clone was detected once. The chain recombines TRBV28 with TRBJ2-5; possible D gene TRBD1, 5 bases. Trimming left V 4 bases short and J 2 bases short, with 14 bases between. CDR1 and CDR2 (germline): MDHEN, SYDVKM. The CDR3 is 15 residues long. The CDR3 is CASSSVGQGQETQYF. CDR3 DNA sequence: TGTGCCAGCAGTTCGGTCGGGCAGGGTCAAGAGACCCAGTACTTC.

The chain combines TRBV4-1 with TRBJ1-6; weak D call: TRBD1 (6 bases). V was cut by 3 bases and J by 10 bases, with 19 bases left in between. The CDR3 sequence is 16 residues long. Per the germline V gene, CDR1 is MGHRA and CDR2 is YSYEKL. The CDR3: CASSHRPRTDESPLHF. CDR3 coding DNA: TGCGCCAGCAGCCACCGCCCCCGGACAGACGAATCACCCCTCCACTTT.

For the CDR3, the DNA is TGCGCCAGCAGCTTTGGGCTAGCGTTTATCTACGAGCAGTACTTC. Its protein is CASSFGLAFIYEQYF. The chain has TRBV5-1 and TRBJ2-7, with D possibly TRBD2 on 6 matching bases. The CDR3 is 15 residues long. Germline loops: CDR1 SGHRS, CDR2 YFSETQ. V shed 2 bases and J shed 3 bases, with 15 bases lying between them.

The chain has TRBV28 and TRBJ1-3; D is unclear. CDR1 is MDHEN, CDR2 SYDVKM, per germline. Deletions cut 4 bases from V and 0 bases from J, with 13 bases between. The CDR3 extends over 16 amino acids. CDR3: CASSWGSSLSGNTIYF. The CDR3 DNA follows: TGTGCCAGCAGTTGGGGTAGTAGCCTCTCTGGAAACACCATATATTTT.

This clone came up once. The chain has TRBV5-4 and TRBJ1-1; perhaps TRBD1 as D (5 bases). CDR1 is SGHNT and CDR2 is YYREEE in the germline V gene (reference sequence). With 4 bases removed from V and 4 bases from J, the gap between germline ends came to 11 bases. The CDR3 loop spans 13 amino acids. The CDR3: CASSLDSLTEAFF. The CDR3 bases are TGTGCCAGCAGCCTCGACAGCCTCACTGAAGCTTTCTTT.

The CDR3 region is CASSIGMTSLYGYTF. The CDR3 nucleotides are TGTGCCAGTAGTATTGGGATGACGAGTCTCTATGGCTACACCTTC. The V call is TRBV19, the J call TRBJ1-2; no firm D call. The CDR3 has 15 residues. V gave up 3 bases and J gave up 4 bases, with 15 bases separating them. CDR1 and CDR2 (germline): LNHDA, SQIVND (reference sequence).

The chain uses TRBV19 and TRBJ2-1, with a tentative D call TRBD2 (6 bases). This CDR3 is built from 15 residues. The germline CDR1 and CDR2 sequences are LNHDA and SQIVND (reference sequence). V was clipped by 5 bases and J by 4 bases, with 15 bases between them. CDR3 in DNA: TGTGCCAGTAGTTTTGGAGGGCAGGCGTACAATGAGCAGTTCTTC. Translating gives CASSFGGQAYNEQFF.

The gene calls are TRBV4-3 and TRBJ1-2; 7 bases match TRBD1. Trimming at V came to 2 bases and at J to 7 bases, leaving 7 bases not matched to a gene. CDR3 length equals 14 residues. Germline CDR1 and CDR2: LGHNA and YSLEER. This CDR3 reads CASSQPTGDGGYTF. CDR3 DNA: TGCGCCAGCAGCCAACCAACAGGGGATGGTGGCTACACCTTC.

This sequence joins TRBV2 and TRBJ2-2; D is uncertain. The CDR3 totals 15 residues. Germline-derived CDR1 and CDR2 are SNHLY and FYNNEI. The germline V and J ends were trimmed by 3 bases and 2 bases, with 10 bases remaining between them. The CDR3 loop is CASSESRTNTGELFF. The CDR3, as DNA: TGTGCCAGCAGTGAGTCGCGAACAAACACCGGGGAGCTGTTTTTT.